This T cell receptor beta chain derives from a study of CD8 T cells in ankylosing spondylitis. This clonotype has ten or more counts. Trimming cost V 3 bases and J 2 bases, with 7 bases left between them. CDR3 length: 14 residues. MiXCR, applied by TCRdb to the 5' RACE reads, yields one record per CDR3 protein. The sample includes about 150,000 distinct CDR3 sequences, over 10% of them seen just once. This TCR was recovered from a female donor with ankylosing spondylitis or in good health (not recorded which). Sequencing was performed on blood, either unsorted or a sorted T cell fraction (not recorded which). V and J are TRBV12-3 or TRBV12-4 and TRBJ1-4; perhaps TRBD1 as D (5 bases). The CDR3 nucleotides read TGTGCCAGCAGTTTTGGGGGTACTAATGAAAAACTGTTTTTT. This codes for CASSFGGTNEKLFF.